This T cell receptor (beta chain) stems from a study of vaccination effects on CD4 cells after COVID-19. Pools of viral peptides were used by the ViraFEST assay to expand antigen-specific CD4+ T cells ahead of sequencing. Researchers isolated CD4+ T cells once 9 to 11 days of culture had elapsed. Vaccine recipients, nucleocapsid antibody negative, had no prior SARS-CoV-2 infection. In culture with about 9.7 IU/ml IL-2 and about 10 ug/ml peptides, PBMC were grown at a few million per well. Half-medium changes using IL-2 medium occurred on days 3 and 7. The germline CDR1 and CDR2 sequences are SGHDT and YYEEEE. The CDR3 has 14 residues. V lost 0 bases and J 5 bases, leaving 11 bases between the germline ends. Study-wide results and limits: Convalescent patients numbered few in the study; early post-infection timepoints were missing entirely.

Libraries were prepared by immunoSEQ multiplex PCR; TCRdb keeps only in-frame clonotypes and omits some of them. Among tens of thousands of clones listed, approximately 70% were seen once. About this clone itself: Its matching antigen is unknown.

Sequencing was performed on CD4+ T cells from PBMCs cultured with HCoV-NL63 spike peptides, taken before COVID-19 vaccination. The genes are TRBV5-6 and TRBJ1-1; D might be TRBD1 (6 bases). The sequence derives from a human donor who received a COVID-19 vaccine. CDR3 in amino acids: CASSLGRGRTEAFF. Here the CDR3 DNA reads TGTGCCAGCAGCTTGGGCAGGGGTCGGACTGAAGCTTTCTTT.